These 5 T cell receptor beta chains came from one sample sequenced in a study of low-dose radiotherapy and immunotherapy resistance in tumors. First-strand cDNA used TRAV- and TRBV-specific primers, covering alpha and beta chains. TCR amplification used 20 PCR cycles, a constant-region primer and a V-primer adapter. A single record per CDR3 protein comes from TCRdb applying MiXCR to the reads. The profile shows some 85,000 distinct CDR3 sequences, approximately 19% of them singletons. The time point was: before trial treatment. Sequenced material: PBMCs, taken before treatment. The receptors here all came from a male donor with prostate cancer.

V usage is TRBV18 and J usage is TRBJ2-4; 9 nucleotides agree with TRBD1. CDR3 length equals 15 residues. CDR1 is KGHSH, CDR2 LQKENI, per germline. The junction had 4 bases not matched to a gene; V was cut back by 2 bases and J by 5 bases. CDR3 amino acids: CASSPITGGENIQYF. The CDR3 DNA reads TGTGCCAGCTCACCAATCACAGGGGGCGAAAACATTCAGTACTTC.

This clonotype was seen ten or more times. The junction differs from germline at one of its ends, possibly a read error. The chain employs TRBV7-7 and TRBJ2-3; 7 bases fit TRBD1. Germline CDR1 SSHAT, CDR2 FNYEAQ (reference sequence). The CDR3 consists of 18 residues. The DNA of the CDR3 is TGTGCTAGCAGCCAGTCGCACAGGGGCTTCTCTAGCACAGATACGCAGTATTTT. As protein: CASSQSHRGFSSTDTQYF.

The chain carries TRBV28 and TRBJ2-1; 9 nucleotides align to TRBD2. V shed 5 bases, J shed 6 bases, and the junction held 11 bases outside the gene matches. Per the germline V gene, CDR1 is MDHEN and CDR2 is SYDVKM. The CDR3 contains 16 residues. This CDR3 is CASSRLTGRGGNEQFF. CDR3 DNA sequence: TGTGCCAGCAGTCGCCTCACGGGGCGGGGGGGCAATGAGCAGTTCTTC.

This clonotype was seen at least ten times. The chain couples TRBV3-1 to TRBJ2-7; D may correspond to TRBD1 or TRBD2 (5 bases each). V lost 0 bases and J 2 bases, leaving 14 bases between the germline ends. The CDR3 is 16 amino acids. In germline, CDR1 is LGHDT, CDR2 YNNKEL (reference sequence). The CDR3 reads CASSQESGTPTYEQYF. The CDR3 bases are TGTGCCAGCAGCCAAGAGAGTGGGACGCCCACCTACGAGCAGTACTTC.

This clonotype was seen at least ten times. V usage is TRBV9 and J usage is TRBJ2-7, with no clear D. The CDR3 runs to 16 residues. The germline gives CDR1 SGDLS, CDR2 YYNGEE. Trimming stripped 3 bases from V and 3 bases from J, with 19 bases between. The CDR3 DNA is TGTGCCAGCAGCGCTAACCCTGAGGCAAAACACTACGAGCAGTACTTC. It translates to CASSANPEAKHYEQYF.